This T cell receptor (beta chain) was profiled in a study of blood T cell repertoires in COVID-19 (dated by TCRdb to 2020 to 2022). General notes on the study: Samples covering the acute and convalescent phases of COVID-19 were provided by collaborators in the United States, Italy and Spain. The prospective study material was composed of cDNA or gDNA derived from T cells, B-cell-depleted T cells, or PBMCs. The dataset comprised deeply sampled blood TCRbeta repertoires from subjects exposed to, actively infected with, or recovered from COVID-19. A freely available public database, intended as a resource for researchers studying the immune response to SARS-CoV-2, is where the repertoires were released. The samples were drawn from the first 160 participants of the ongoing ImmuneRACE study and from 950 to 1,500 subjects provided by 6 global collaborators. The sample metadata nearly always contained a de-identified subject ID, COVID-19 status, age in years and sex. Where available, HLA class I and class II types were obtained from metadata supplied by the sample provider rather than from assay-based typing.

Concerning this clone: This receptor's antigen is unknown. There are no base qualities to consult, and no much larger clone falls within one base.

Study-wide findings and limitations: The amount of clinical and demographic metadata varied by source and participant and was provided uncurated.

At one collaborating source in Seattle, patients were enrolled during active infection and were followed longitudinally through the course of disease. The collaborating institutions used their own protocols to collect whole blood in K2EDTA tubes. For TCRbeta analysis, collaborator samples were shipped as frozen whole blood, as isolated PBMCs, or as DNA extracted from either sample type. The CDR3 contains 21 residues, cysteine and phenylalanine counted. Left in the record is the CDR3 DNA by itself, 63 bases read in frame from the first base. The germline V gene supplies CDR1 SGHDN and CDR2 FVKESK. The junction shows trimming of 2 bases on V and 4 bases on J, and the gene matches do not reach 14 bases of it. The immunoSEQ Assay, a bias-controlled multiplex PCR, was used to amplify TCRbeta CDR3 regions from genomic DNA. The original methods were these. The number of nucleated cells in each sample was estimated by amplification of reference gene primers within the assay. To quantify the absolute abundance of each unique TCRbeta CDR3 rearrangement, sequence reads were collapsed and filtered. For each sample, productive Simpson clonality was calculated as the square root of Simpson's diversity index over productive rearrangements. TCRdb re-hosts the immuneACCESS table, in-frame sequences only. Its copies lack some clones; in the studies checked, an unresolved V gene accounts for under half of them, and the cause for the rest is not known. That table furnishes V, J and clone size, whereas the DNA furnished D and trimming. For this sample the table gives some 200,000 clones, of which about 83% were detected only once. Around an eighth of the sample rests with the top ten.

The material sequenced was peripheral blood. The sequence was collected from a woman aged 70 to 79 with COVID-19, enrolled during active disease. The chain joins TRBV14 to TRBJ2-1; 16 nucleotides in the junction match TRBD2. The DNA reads TGTGCCAGCAGCCAAAACCGGTGGGGACTAGCGGGAGGGCTTCGATACAATGAGCAGTTCTTC. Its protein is CASSQNRWGLAGGLRYNEQFF. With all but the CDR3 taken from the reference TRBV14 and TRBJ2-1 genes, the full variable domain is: EAGVTQFPSHSVIEKGQTVTLRCDPISGHDNLYWYRRVMGKEIKFLLHFVKESKQDESGMPNNRFLAERTGGTYSTLKVQPAELEDSGVYFCASSQNRWGLAGGLRYNEQFFGPGTRLTVL.